This T cell receptor beta chain was profiled in a study of cytomegalovirus exposure and HLA in healthy donors. The V and J ends lost 0 bases and 4 bases respectively, with 8 bases between them. The CDR3 is made up of 14 amino acids. Germline V lookup: CDR1 SGHNT, CDR2 YENEEA. This clone appeared a single time. What it binds is not known. The data were produced by immunoSEQ multiplex PCR, yet TCRdb's version contains in-frame clones alone and is incomplete. This sample has 150,000 to 200,000 clones, with 85% found just once. Study conclusions and caveats: Across donors, most TCRs were seen rarely, yet some public ones were widespread.

Sequenced input: PBMCs. The chain joins TRBV11-3 to TRBJ2-3; D uncertain. The sequence derives from a young man in good health and CMV-seropositive. CDR3 sequence reads: CASSLDSAADTQYF. DNA of the CDR3: TGTGCCAGCAGCTTAGATTCGGCGGCAGATACGCAGTATTTT.